This T cell receptor beta chain appears in the sequencing data of a study of CD8+CD57+ T cells in acquired aplastic anemia. Study background: DNA recovered from sorted CD4+ and CD8+ cells had a mean of 3.2 ug.

An expansion of CD8+CD57+ cells by flow cytometry had been shown in patients chosen for sequencing. A severe acquired aplastic anemia diagnosis applied to all patients. Genomic DNA acted as the template from which TCR beta VDJ combination and CDR3 sequence profiling were carried out. MiXCR was run by TCRdb on the reads, yielding one entry per CDR3 protein. This sample carries around 130,000 distinct CDR3 sequences, over 55% of them seen once, and the ten largest clones take roughly 30%. The V and J ends lost 11 bases and 7 bases respectively, with 17 bases between them. Germline V gene data show CDR1 as MDHEN and CDR2 as SYDVKM. CDR3 length: 13 residues.

The V and J genes are TRBV28 and TRBJ1-4, with a possible D match to TRBD1 (5 bases). This TCR derives from a human donor with aplastic anemia. Sequencing was done on a sample of sorted CD4+, CD8+, or CD8+CD57+ T cells (not recorded which) from PBMCs. This CDR3 reads CAVAREGVEKLFF. Written as DNA, the CDR3 is TGTGCCGTAGCCCGGGAAGGGGTTGAAAAACTGTTTTTT.